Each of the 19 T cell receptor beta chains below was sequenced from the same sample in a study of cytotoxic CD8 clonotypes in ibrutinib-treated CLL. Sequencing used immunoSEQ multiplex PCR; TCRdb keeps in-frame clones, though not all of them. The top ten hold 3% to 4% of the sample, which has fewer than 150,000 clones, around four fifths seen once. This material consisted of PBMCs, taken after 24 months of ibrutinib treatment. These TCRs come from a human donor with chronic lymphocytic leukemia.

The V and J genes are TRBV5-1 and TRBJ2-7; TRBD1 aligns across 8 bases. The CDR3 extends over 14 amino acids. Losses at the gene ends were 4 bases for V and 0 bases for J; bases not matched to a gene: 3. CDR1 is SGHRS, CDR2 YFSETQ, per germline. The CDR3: CASSGTGNSYEQYF. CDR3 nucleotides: TGCGCCAGCAGCGGGACAGGAAACTCCTACGAGCAGTACTTC.

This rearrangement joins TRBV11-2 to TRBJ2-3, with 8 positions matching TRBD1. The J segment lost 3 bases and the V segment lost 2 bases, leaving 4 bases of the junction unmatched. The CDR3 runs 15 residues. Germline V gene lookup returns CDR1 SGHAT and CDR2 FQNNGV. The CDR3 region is CASSLQGAPTDTQYF. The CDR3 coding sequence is TGTGCCAGCAGCTTACAGGGGGCGCCGACAGATACGCAGTATTTT.

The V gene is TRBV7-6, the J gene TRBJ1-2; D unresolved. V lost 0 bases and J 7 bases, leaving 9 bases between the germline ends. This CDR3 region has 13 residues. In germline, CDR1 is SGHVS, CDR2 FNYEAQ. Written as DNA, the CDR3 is TGTGCCAGCAGCTTAGCGGGCGGTGGTGGCTACACCTTC. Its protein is CASSLAGGGGYTF.

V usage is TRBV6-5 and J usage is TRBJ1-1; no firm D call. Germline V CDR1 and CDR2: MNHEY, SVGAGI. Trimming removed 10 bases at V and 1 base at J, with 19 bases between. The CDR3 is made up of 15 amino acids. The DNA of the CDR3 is TGTGCCACCCAGAGTGGGCAGATGAGGAACACTGAAGCTTTCTTT. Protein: CATQSGQMRNTEAFF.

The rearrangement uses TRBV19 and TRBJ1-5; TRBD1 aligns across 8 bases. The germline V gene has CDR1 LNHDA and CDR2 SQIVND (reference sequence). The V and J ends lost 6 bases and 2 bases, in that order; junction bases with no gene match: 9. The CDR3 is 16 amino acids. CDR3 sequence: CASRKMTGVGNQPQHF. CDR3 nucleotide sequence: TGTGCCAGTAGGAAAATGACAGGGGTTGGCAATCAGCCCCAGCATTTT.

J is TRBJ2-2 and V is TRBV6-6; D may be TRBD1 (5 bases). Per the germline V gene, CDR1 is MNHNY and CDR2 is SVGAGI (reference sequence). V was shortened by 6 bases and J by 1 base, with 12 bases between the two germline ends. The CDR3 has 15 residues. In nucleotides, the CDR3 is TGTGCCAGCAGGATCGACAGAAGGAACACCGGGGAGCTGTTTTTT. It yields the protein CASRIDRRNTGELFF.

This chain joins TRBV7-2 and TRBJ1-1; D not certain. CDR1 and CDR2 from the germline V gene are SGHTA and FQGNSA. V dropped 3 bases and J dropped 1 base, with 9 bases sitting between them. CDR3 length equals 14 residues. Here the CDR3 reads CASSFQDRNTEAFF. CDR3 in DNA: TGTGCCAGCAGCTTTCAGGATAGGAACACTGAAGCTTTCTTT.

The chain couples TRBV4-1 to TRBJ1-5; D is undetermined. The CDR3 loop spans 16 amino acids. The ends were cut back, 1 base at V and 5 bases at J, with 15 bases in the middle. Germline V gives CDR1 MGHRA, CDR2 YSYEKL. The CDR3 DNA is TGCGCCAGCAGCCAAGCCCCGGGAGGACCCGATCAGCCCCAGCATTTT. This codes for CASSQAPGGPDQPQHF.

The CDR3 DNA reads as TGTGCCAGCAGTACAGGGTTGGCTAATGAAAAACTGTTTTTT. Amino acid sequence: CASSTGLANEKLFF. The rearrangement joins TRBV28 to TRBJ1-4, with D possibly being TRBD1 (6 bases). Germline loops: CDR1 MDHEN, CDR2 SYDVKM. Trimming pared 5 bases from V and 3 bases from J, leaving 10 bases between. The CDR3 covers 14 residues.

DNA of the CDR3: TGTGCCAGCAGTTACTTAACGGGACAGGGGGCGGTAGGCTACACCTTC. Protein sequence: CASSYLTGQGAVGYTF. The chain is built from TRBV6-5 and TRBJ1-2; TRBD1 aligns across 12 bases. CDR1 MNHEY and CDR2 SVGAGI come from the germline V gene. V shed 1 base and J 8 bases; nucleotides not matched to a gene: 8. This CDR3 contains 16 residues.

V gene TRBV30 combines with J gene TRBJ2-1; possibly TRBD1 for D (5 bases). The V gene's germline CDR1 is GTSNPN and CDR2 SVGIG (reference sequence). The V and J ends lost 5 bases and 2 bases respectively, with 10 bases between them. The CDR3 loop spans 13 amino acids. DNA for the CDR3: TGTGCCTGGTCCAGGGCGGCCTACAATGAGCAGTTCTTC. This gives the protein CAWSRAAYNEQFF.

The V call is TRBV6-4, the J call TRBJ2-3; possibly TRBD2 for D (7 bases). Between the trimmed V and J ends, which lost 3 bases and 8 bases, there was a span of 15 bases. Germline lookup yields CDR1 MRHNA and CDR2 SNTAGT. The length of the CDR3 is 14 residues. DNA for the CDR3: TGTGCCAGCAGTGATGGGGGGGGGCAAGCTACGCAGTATTTT. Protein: CASSDGGGQATQYF.

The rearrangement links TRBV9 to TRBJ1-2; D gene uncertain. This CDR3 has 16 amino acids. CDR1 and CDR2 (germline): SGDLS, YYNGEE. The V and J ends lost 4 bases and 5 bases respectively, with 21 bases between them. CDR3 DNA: TGTGCCAGCAGCCCCCCCCGGGGTGCCGTTAGGTATGGCTACACCTTC. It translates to CASSPPRGAVRYGYTF.

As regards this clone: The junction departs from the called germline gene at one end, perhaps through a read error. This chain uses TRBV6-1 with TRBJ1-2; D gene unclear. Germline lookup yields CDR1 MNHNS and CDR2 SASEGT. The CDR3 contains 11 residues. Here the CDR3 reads CASSEGERTSF. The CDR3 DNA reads TGTGCCAGCAGTGAAGGGGAAAGGACCAGCTTC.

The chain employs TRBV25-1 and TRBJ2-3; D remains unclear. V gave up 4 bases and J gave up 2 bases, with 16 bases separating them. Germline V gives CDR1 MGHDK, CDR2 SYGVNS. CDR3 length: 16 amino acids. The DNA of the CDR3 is TGTGCCAGCAGTGGGAAGGACGGAAGACACACAGATACGCAGTATTTT. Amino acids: CASSGKDGRHTDTQYF.

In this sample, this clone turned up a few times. The CDR3 coding sequence is TGTGCCGCCGGGCCCCCGGGCTCACCCCTCCACTTT. Translating gives CAAGPPGSPLHF. The rearrangement links TRBV28 to TRBJ1-6, with D hard to call. This CDR3 is 12 amino acids long. V gave up 11 bases and J gave up 10 bases, with 15 bases separating them. Germline V gives CDR1 MDHEN, CDR2 SYDVKM.

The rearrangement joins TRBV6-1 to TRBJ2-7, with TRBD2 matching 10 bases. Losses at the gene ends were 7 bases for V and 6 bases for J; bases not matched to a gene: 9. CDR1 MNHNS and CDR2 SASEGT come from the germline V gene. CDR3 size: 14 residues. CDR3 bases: TGTGCCAGCAAGCCCTCTCTAGCGGGGGCCGAGCAGTACTTC. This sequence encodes CASKPSLAGAEQYF.

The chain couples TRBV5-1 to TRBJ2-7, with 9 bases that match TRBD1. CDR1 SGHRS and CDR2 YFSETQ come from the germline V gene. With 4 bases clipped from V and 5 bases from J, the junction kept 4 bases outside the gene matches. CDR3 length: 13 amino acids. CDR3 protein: CASSGQGFHEQYF. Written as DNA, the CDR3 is TGCGCCAGCAGCGGACAGGGGTTCCACGAGCAGTACTTC.

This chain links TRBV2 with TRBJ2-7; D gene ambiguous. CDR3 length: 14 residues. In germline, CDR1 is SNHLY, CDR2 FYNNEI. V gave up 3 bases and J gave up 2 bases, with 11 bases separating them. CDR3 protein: CASSDSPPAYEQYF. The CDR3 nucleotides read TGTGCCAGCAGTGACTCACCTCCTGCCTACGAGCAGTACTTC.